Presented here are 3 T cell receptor beta chains from one specimen sequenced in a study of cytomegalovirus exposure and HLA in healthy donors. This PCR relied on a set of 60 Vbeta primers and 13 Jbeta primers. Generated by immunoSEQ multiplex PCR, the TCRdb table keeps only in-frame clones and is missing some. The sample lists roughly 20,000 clones; approximately 80% were seen once. Sequencing used PBMCs. These receptors were collected from a human donor in good health.

The chain joins TRBV11-3 to TRBJ1-1; 7 positions agree with TRBD1. This CDR3 is 14 amino acids long. Germline CDR1 SGHNT, CDR2 YENEEA. Unmatched junction bases numbered 10, after V lost 6 bases and J lost 6 bases. CDR3 sequence: CASSPRQGVAEAFF. The CDR3 DNA is TGTGCCAGCAGTCCCAGACAGGGTGTTGCTGAAGCTTTCTTT.

This rearrangement joins TRBV11-3 to TRBJ2-7, with D possibly being TRBD2 (6 bases). Per germline, CDR1 SGHNT and CDR2 YENEEA. CDR3 length: 13 residues. V was shortened by 3 bases and J by 7 bases, with 13 bases between the two germline ends. CDR3 sequence: CASSFRRGGEQYF. As DNA, the CDR3 is TGTGCCAGCAGCTTCCGGAGGGGTGGGGAGCAGTACTTC. Supplemented by reference TRBV11-3 and TRBJ2-7, the full variable domain reads EAGVVQSPRYKIIEKKQPVAFWCNPISGHNTLYWYLQNLGQGPELLIRYENEEAVDDSQLPKDRFSAERLKGVDSTLKIQPAELGDSAVYLCASSFRRGGEQYFGPGTRLTVT.

The chain is built from TRBV10-2 and TRBJ2-1; 10 bases map to TRBD2. The CDR3 contains 15 residues. The ends lost 2 bases at V and 7 bases at J; junction bases unmatched: 5. Germline V gene data show CDR1 as WSHSY and CDR2 as SAAADI. The DNA of the CDR3 is TGCGCCAGCAGTGAGAGAAGCGGGGGGGGAAATGAGCAGTTCTTC. Translation gives CASSERSGGGNEQFF.